The present entry profiles one TCR beta chain with its context. The antigen remains undetermined. This specimen belongs to a study of shared clonotypes between healthy human individuals. The study, taken as a whole, reports: Researchers sampled only blood; tissue repertoires likely differ.

The method was immunoSEQ multiplex PCR; TCRdb's version includes in-frame clones alone and lacks a portion of them. This table holds hundreds of thousands of clones, 70% to 80% found once. Only Caucasian adults living in Nashville, Tennessee made up the donor group. The TCR was taken from a woman between 40 and 50 years old in good health. Some clones in this sample may be carry-over from other donors' samples. Sequenced material: PBMCs.

CDR3 protein: CASSLLNQPQHF. As DNA, the CDR3 is TGTGCCAGTAGTCTCCTCAATCAGCCCCAGCATTTT. The chain is built from TRBV19 and TRBJ1-5; D is undetermined. Germline-derived CDR1 and CDR2 are LNHDA and SQIVND (reference sequence). The V end lost 5 bases, the J end lost 3 bases, and 5 bases lay between the germline ends. The CDR3 is made up of 12 amino acids.